A selection of T cell receptor beta chains follows, all from one sample in a study of regulatory T cells in long-lasting Graves disease. TCRdb re-analysed the multiplex PCR reads in MiXCR, keeping a single row per CDR3 protein. The data hold 400,000 to 450,000 distinct CDR3 sequences, with around 14% observed a single time. These same data were also listed under a study on T cells in Graves' hyperthyroidism and ophthalmopathy.

The input for sequencing was peripheral blood mononuclear cells (PBMCs), taken at new diagnosis, from a patient treated with antithyroid drugs. All receptors derive from a woman in her twenties or thirties with Graves disease. Each CDR3 is given with its conserved first and last residue. The D gene is left open where the match is weak. Some rows mark clone size as missing; the rest say once, few, many or name a class of expanded clone.

j_call,v_call,d_call,clone_size,cdr3_aa,cdr3_nt
TRBJ2-2,TRBV6-1,.,many,CAARDGDTGELFF,TGTGCCGCCCGGGACGGAGACACCGGGGAGCTGTTTTTT
TRBJ2-3,TRBV7-2,.,.,CASSLASWGWTDTQYF,TGTGCCAGCAGCTTAGCCTCCTGGGGTTGGACAGATACGCAGTATTTT
TRBJ1-4,TRBV3-1,.,few,CASSLPGPINEKLFF,TGTGCCAGCAGCCTACCGGGACCGATAAATGAAAAACTGTTTTTT
TRBJ2-1,TRBV28,TRBD1,many,CASSLGTVYNEQFF,TGTGCCAGCAGCTTGGGGACAGTCTACAATGAGCAGTTCTTC
TRBJ2-7,TRBV9,.,many,CASSVGGGTSYEQYF,TGTGCCAGCAGCGTCGGCGGCGGGACATCCTACGAGCAGTACTTC
TRBJ2-1,TRBV10-3,TRBD2,many,CAISEYGGLDEQFF,TGTGCCATCAGTGAGTACGGTGGACTAGATGAGCAGTTCTTC
TRBJ2-7,TRBV10-3,.,.,CAISARGEYEQYF,TGTGCCATCAGTGCCCGCGGAGAGTACGAGCAGTACTTC
TRBJ2-7,TRBV4-2,.,few,CASSQDPDRGTYEQYF,TGTGCCAGCAGCCAAGATCCCGATAGGGGTACCTACGAGCAGTACTTC
TRBJ1-1,TRBV24-1,.,many,CATSDPGHQNPTEAFF,TGTGCCACCAGTGATCCGGGACACCAAAATCCCACTGAAGCTTTCTTT
TRBJ2-7,TRBV9,.,.,CASSVGKGSYEQYF,TGTGCCAGCAGCGTAGGTAAGGGATCCTACGAGCAGTACTTC
TRBJ2-3,TRBV19,.,.,CASKGGRADTQYF,TGTGCCAGTAAAGGGGGTAGGGCAGATACGCAGTATTTT
TRBJ2-3,TRBV20-1,TRBD2,.,CSARGPQMWTSGGADTQYF,TGCAGTGCTAGAGGTCCGCAGATGTGGACTAGCGGGGGGGCAGATACGCAGTATTTT
TRBJ1-5,TRBV6-4,.,many,CASSDSAGSSNQPQHF,TGTGCCAGCAGTGACTCGGCAGGGAGTAGCAATCAGCCCCAGCATTTT
TRBJ2-1,TRBV29-1,TRBD2,.,CSVEMGLAGGASSTYNEQFF,TGCAGCGTTGAAATGGGACTAGCGGGAGGGGCCTCTTCAACCTACAATGAGCAGTTCTTC
TRBJ2-3,TRBV7-3,.,many,CASSAGTADTDTQYF,TGTGCCAGCAGCGCCGGGACTGCCGACACAGATACGCAGTATTTT
TRBJ2-1,TRBV24-1,.,few,CATSDEGSDEQFF,TGTGCCACCAGTGACGAGGGTAGCGATGAGCAGTTCTTC
TRBJ2-7,TRBV5-1,.,many,CASSGEEWSSYEQYF,TGCGCCAGCAGCGGTGAAGAATGGAGCTCCTACGAGCAGTACTTC